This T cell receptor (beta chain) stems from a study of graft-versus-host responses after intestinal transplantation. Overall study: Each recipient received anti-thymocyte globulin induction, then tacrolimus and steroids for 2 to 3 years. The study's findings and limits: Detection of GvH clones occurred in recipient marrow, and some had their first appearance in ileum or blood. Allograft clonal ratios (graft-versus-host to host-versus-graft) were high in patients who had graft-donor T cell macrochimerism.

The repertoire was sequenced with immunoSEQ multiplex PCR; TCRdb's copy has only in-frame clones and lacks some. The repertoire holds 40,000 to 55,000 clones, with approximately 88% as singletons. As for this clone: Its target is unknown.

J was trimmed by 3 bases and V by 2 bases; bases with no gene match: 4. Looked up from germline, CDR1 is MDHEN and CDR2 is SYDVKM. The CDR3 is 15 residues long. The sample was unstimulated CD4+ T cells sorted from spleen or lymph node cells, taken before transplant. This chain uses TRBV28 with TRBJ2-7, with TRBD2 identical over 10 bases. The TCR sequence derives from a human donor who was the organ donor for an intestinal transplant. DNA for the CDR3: TGTGCCAGCAGTTTACAGACTAGCGGGCACTACGAGCAGTACTTC. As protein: CASSLQTSGHYEQYF.